Listed here is a single T cell receptor beta chain. Its antigen is not known. This sample is part of a study of T cell responses to AZD1222 COVID-19 vaccine. Whole-study findings and limits: Clonal diversity may have been underestimated in mostly white British donors.

In germline, CDR1 is MDHEN, CDR2 SYDVKM. J was trimmed by 5 bases and V by 5 bases; bases with no gene match: 17. The CDR3 consists of 18 residues. The protocol was immunoSEQ multiplex PCR, while the TCRdb copy is restricted to in-frame clones and leaves out a portion. There are about 110,000 clones in the sample; approximately 86% occur only once, and about 4.5% lies in the top ten. The receptor was derived from an adult in good health. The sample was peripheral blood, taken on day 0 of AZD1222 vaccination. The V gene is TRBV28, the J gene TRBJ2-5; 10 bases are shared with TRBD1. CDR3 coding DNA: TGTGCCAGCAGTGGACCGGAGGGACAGGGGATGGTAGAGGAGACCCAGTACTTC. Translating gives CASSGPEGQGMVEETQYF.